This T cell receptor beta chain was captured by sequencing in a study of blood T cells in healthy people across ages. From germline, CDR1 is SGHVS and CDR2 FQNEAQ. The CDR3 extends over 14 amino acids. V was pared by 4 bases and J by 2 bases, with 10 bases between. Next came a second PCR, run for about 7 to 12 cycles, which used a sample-barcoded 5' primer along with a J-beta primer mix. TCRdb redid the calling of the 5' RACE reads with MiXCR, one entry per CDR3 protein. Here the sample spans hundreds of thousands of distinct CDR3 sequences, roughly 60% being singletons. V gene TRBV7-8 combines with J gene TRBJ2-3; D could derive from TRBD1 or TRBD2 (5 bases each). Sequencing was done on a sample of blood. This TCR was recovered from a man aged 30 to 45 in good health. CDR3 region: CASSWGPYTDTQYF. In DNA, the CDR3 is TGTGCCAGCAGCTGGGGACCTTACACAGATACGCAGTATTTT.